Each of the 16 T cell receptor beta chains below was sequenced from the same sample in a study of T cell repertoires in cytomegalovirus infection. TCRdb ran MiXCR on the reads and lists one entry per CDR3 protein. The sample shows roughly 320,000 distinct CDR3 sequences, about 9.2% of them seen only once. The sample was PBMCs. The receptors stem from a human donor in good health (CMV status not recorded). Some clones in this sample may be carry-over from other donors' samples.

Ten or more counts support this clonotype. J is TRBJ2-5 and V is TRBV7-3; no clear D gene. Trimming removed 5 bases from V and 0 bases from J, with 7 bases in between. The CDR3 is made up of 13 amino acids. Germline V gene lookup returns CDR1 SGHTA and CDR2 FQGTGA. The CDR3 sequence: CASSQGNQETQYF. The CDR3 DNA reads as TGTGCCAGCAGCCAAGGAAACCAAGAGACCCAGTACTTC.

There are many counts of this clonotype. CDR3: CASSQEGNYNEQFF. The CDR3 DNA reads as TGCGCCAGCAGCCAAGAGGGGAACTACAATGAGCAGTTCTTC. V gene TRBV4-1 combines with J gene TRBJ2-1; D unclear. Trimming pared 0 bases from V and 3 bases from J, leaving 6 bases between. CDR3 length: 14 residues. Germline V lookup: CDR1 MGHRA, CDR2 YSYEKL.

This clonotype came up a few times. V gene TRBV9 combines with J gene TRBJ2-1; 12 positions match TRBD2. This CDR3 is built from 17 residues. With 0 bases clipped from V and 4 bases from J, the junction kept 5 bases outside the gene matches. CDR1 and CDR2 (germline): SGDLS, YYNGEE. The CDR3 protein is CASSVALAGGAYNEQFF. CDR3 in DNA: TGTGCCAGCAGCGTAGCACTAGCGGGGGGCGCATACAATGAGCAGTTCTTC.

V is TRBV2 and J is TRBJ1-6, with D possibly matching TRBD1 (5 bases). The CDR3 extends over 15 amino acids. V was cut by 5 bases and J by 7 bases, with 15 bases left in between. Germline V lookup: CDR1 SNHLY, CDR2 FYNNEI. This CDR3 reads CASSLGTGTNSPLHF. The CDR3 coding sequence is TGTGCCAGCAGTCTCGGGACGGGAACGAATTCACCCCTCCACTTT.

This clonotype has at least ten counts. This chain joins TRBV12-3 or TRBV12-4 and TRBJ1-2; D gene uncertain. The length of the CDR3 is 12 residues. Trimming shortened V by 2 bases and J by 8 bases, and 9 bases separated the two germline ends. The CDR3 nucleotides are TGTGCCAGCAGTTTAAAGGGCCGCGGCTACACCTTC. Its translation: CASSLKGRGYTF.

This clonotype occurred a few times. The genes are TRBV28 and TRBJ1-1; D is perhaps TRBD1 (6 bases). The CDR3 extends over 13 amino acids. Germline CDR1 reads MDHEN; CDR2 reads SYDVKM. Trimming took 6 bases from V and 7 from J, leaving 15 bases between them. The CDR3 loop is CASRTQGLDEAFF. DNA for the CDR3: TGTGCCAGCAGGACACAGGGTCTAGATGAAGCTTTCTTT.

This clonotype was detected ten times or more. The V gene is TRBV7-6, the J gene TRBJ2-1; 10 nucleotides match TRBD1. Germline lookup yields CDR1 SGHVS and CDR2 FNYEAQ. Trimming at V came to 1 base and at J to 3 bases, leaving 3 bases not matched to a gene. CDR3 length: 16 amino acids. In DNA, the CDR3 is TGTGCCAGCAGCTTAGAAGGACAGGGGGTCTACAATGAGCAGTTCTTC. This codes for CASSLEGQGVYNEQFF.

The chain uses TRBV4-2 and TRBJ1-1; tentative D call: TRBD1 (5 bases). Trimming stripped 0 bases from V and 5 bases from J, with 7 bases between. The CDR3 covers 13 residues. The germline gives CDR1 LGHNA, CDR2 YNFKEQ. Here the CDR3 DNA reads TGTGCCAGCAGCCAAGACAGGGAGACTGAAGCTTTCTTT. Residues: CASSQDRETEAFF.

This clonotype was counted at least ten times. This chain links TRBV5-5 with TRBJ1-2; D unresolved. Germline loops: CDR1 SGHKS, CDR2 YYEKEE (reference sequence). The V end was cut by 5 bases, the J end by 2 bases, with 10 bases between. This CDR3 spans 13 amino acids. The CDR3, as DNA: TGTGCCAGCAGGAATCCGGGGAACTATGGCTACACCTTC. Amino acid sequence: CASRNPGNYGYTF.

This clonotype showed up many times. The chain couples TRBV28 to TRBJ1-2; weak D call: TRBD1 (5 bases). Germline CDR1 is MDHEN and CDR2 is SYDVKM. The CDR3 contains 13 residues. V lost 8 bases and J lost 4, with 14 bases in between. This chain's CDR3 is CASRRASSYGYTF. The CDR3 DNA is TGTGCCAGCCGCAGGGCGTCGAGCTATGGCTACACCTTC.

A word on this clonotype: The junction and the germline gene differ at one end; a read error may be behind it. The V gene is TRBV5-4, the J gene TRBJ2-7, with D unresolved. Germline CDR1 SGHNT, CDR2 YYREEE (reference sequence). This CDR3 comprises 13 residues. The CDR3 coding sequence is TGTGCCAGCAGCTTGGACGGATTATACGGGCAGTACTTC. Protein product: CASSLDGLYGQYF.

This clonotype has a count of ten or more. The CDR3 DNA sequence: TGTGCCAGCAGCTTAGTAGATAGGGCGAACTATGGCTACACCTTC. Protein product: CASSLVDRANYGYTF. The chain carries TRBV7-2 and TRBJ1-2; D is unclear. This CDR3 comprises 15 residues. Trimming left V 1 base short and J 2 bases short, with 11 bases between. CDR1 and CDR2 from the germline V gene are SGHTA and FQGNSA.

This clonotype was counted a few times. CDR3 coding DNA: TGTGCCAGCAGTCTTCGACAGGGGGGGAACTATGGCTACACCTTC. Translated: CASSLRQGGNYGYTF. V and J are TRBV12-3 or TRBV12-4 and TRBJ1-2, with 9 bases identical to TRBD1. CDR3 length: 15 amino acids. The V segment lost 5 bases and the J segment 2 bases; nucleotides outside the gene matches: 6.

This clonotype was detected only a few times. The chain has TRBV29-1 and TRBJ1-1, with D perhaps matching TRBD1 (5 bases). CDR1 and CDR2 (germline): SQVTM, ANQGSEA. There are 14 residues in the CDR3. V dropped 3 bases and J dropped 1 base, with 12 bases sitting between them. The CDR3 coding sequence is TGCAGCGTTGATGGTGGGGGTCCGAACACTGAAGCTTTCTTT. Its translation is CSVDGGGPNTEAFF.

This clonotype was seen many times. The chain combines TRBV19 with TRBJ2-1, with D perhaps matching TRBD2 (6 bases). The CDR3 spans 15 residues. Germline V gives CDR1 LNHDA, CDR2 SQIVND (reference sequence). The V end lost 6 bases, the J end lost 5 bases, and 17 bases lay between the germline ends. CDR3 in amino acids: CASSAIADSNNEQFF. The CDR3 region has the DNA TGTGCCAGTAGCGCCATAGCGGATTCCAACAATGAGCAGTTCTTC.

This clonotype was observed many times. V gene TRBV19 combines with J gene TRBJ1-2; D remains ambiguous. V was pared by 5 bases and J by 2 bases, with 9 bases between. Germline CDR1 reads LNHDA; CDR2 reads SQIVND (reference sequence). This CDR3 is 13 amino acids long. In DNA, the CDR3 is TGTGCCAGTAGTGCCTCCGGGAACTATGGCTACACCTTC. This gives the protein CASSASGNYGYTF.